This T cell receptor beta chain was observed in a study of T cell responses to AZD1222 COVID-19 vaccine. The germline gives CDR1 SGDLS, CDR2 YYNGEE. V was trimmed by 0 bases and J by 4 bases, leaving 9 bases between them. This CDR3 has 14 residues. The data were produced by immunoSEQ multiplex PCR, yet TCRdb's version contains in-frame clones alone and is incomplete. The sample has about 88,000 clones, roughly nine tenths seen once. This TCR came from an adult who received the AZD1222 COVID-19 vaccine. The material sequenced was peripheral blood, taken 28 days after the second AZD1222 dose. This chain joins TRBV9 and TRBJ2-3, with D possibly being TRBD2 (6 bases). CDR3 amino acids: CASSVGSGADTQYF. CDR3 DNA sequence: TGTGCCAGCAGCGTAGGTAGCGGAGCAGATACGCAGTATTTT.